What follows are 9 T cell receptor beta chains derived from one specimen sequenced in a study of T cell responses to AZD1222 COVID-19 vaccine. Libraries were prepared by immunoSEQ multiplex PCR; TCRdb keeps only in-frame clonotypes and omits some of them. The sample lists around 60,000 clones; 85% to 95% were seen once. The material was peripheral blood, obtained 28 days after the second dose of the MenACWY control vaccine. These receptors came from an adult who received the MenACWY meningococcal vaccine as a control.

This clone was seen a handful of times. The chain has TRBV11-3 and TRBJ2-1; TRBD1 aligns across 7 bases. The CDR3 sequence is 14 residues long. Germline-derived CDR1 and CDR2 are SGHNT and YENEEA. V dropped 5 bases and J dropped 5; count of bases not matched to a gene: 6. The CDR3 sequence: CASSRRDRDNEQFF. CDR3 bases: TGTGCCAGCAGCCGCCGGGACAGAGACAATGAGCAGTTCTTC.

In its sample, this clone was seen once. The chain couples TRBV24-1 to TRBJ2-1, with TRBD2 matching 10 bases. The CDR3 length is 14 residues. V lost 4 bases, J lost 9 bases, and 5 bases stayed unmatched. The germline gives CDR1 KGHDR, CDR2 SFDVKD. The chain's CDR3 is CATSDPSGSGEQFF. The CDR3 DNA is TGTGCCACCAGTGACCCTAGCGGGAGTGGTGAGCAGTTCTTC.

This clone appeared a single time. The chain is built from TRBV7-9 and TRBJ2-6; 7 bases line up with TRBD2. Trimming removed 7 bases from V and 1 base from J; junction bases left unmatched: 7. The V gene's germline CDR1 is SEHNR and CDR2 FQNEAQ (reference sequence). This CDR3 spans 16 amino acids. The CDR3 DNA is TGTGCCAGCACCCCGTCCGGGGGGTCTGGGGCCAACGTCCTGACTTTC. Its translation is CASTPSGGSGANVLTF.

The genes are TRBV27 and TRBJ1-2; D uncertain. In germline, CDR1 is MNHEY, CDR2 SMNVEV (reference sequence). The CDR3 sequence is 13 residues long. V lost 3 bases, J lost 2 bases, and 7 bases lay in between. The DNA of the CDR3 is TGTGCCAGCAGTTTCCGGGAGAACTATGGCTACACCTTC. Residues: CASSFRENYGYTF.

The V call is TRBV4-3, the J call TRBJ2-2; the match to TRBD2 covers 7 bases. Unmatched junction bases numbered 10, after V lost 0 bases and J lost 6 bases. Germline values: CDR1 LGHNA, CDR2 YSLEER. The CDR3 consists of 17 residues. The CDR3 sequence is CASSQDRAGRASGELFF. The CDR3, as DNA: TGCGCCAGCAGCCAAGATAGGGCGGGGAGGGCGTCCGGGGAGCTGTTTTTT.

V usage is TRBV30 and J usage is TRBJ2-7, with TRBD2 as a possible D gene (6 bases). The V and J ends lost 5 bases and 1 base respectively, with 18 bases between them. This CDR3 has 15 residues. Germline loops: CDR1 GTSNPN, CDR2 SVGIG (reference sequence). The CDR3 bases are TGTGCCTGGGACGGTGACCGGGAGTCGTCCTACGAGCAGTACTTC. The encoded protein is CAWDGDRESSYEQYF.

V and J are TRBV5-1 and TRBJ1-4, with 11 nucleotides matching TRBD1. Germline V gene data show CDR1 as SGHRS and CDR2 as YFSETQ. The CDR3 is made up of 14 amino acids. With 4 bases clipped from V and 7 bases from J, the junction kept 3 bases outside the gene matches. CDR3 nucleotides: TGCGCCAGCAGCCCGGACAGGGGGCGTGAAAAACTGTTTTTT. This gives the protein CASSPDRGREKLFF.

CDR3 loop: CASSVGGRDTGELFF. CDR3 nucleotide sequence: TGTGCCAGCAGCGTAGGCGGGAGGGACACCGGGGAGCTGTTTTTT. V gene TRBV9 combines with J gene TRBJ2-2, with 9 bases identical to TRBD2. The ends lost 0 bases at V and 3 bases at J; junction bases unmatched: 0. Germline values: CDR1 SGDLS, CDR2 YYNGEE. The CDR3 sequence is 15 residues long.

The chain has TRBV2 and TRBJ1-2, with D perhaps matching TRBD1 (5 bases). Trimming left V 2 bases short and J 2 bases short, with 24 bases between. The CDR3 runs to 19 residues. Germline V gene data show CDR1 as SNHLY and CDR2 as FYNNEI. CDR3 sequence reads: CASSEWSPSAGPRNYGYTF. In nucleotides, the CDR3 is TGTGCCAGCAGTGAATGGAGTCCTAGCGCGGGACCGAGAAACTATGGCTACACCTTC.